This T cell receptor (beta chain) was profiled in a study of OX40 agonist ivuxolimab in advanced cancers. About the full investigation: Ivuxolimab was an agonistic, fully human IgG2 monoclonal antibody directed against OX40 (CD134), a costimulatory receptor. Intravenous ivuxolimab was administered to patients every 2 weeks at six dose levels: 0.01, 0.1, 0.3, 1.5, 3 and 10 mg/kg. Of the approximately 54 patients in dose escalation, about 20 had hepatocellular carcinoma, around 15 had melanoma, 9 had renal cell carcinoma and 9 had head and neck cancer. A male proportion of around 81% and a mean age of about 60 years, ranging from 23 to 79, were recorded for the dose-escalation cohort. Patients were allowed to have had prior anti-PD-1, anti-PD-L1 or anti-CTLA-4 therapy, and approximately 40% of the dose-escalation patients had been treated with checkpoint inhibitors. Partial responses were achieved by three dose-escalation patients, of whom one had hepatocellular carcinoma and two had cutaneous melanoma. Peripheral TCRbeta sequencing aimed to test whether ivuxolimab altered TCR sequence diversity and caused clonal T-cell expansion. The paper covers the monotherapy dose-escalation part of the phase I ivuxolimab trial, which included N of about 50 patients.

To sequence the TCRbeta CDR3 region, genomic DNA was isolated from the sorted cells. TCRbeta CDR3 regions were sequenced using the immunoSEQ Assay. This is the immuneACCESS table as TCRdb keeps it, with only in-frame sequences that have V and J called. A part of the clones is gone; compared with another copy, unresolved V genes explain less than half, and the rest is unexplained. The sample table lists about 80,000 clones, about 92% of them with a count of one. The ten largest clones add up to about 8% of the sample. For this clone: Its antigen has not been determined. No base quality values were provided; no much bigger clone lies one nucleotide off.

Patients with autoimmune disease history or receiving systemic immunosuppression were excluded from the trial. In every dose cohort, peripheral blood was drawn for TCR sequencing at baseline, cycle 4 day 1, and cycle 7 day 1. The samples were drawn from a first-in-human, open-label, multicenter phase I dose-escalation trial of ivuxolimab. The trial enrolled adults with locally advanced or metastatic head and neck squamous cell, hepatocellular, melanoma or renal cell carcinoma. Before TCR sequencing, CD4+ T cells and CD8+ T cells were sorted from peripheral blood as separate populations. Deletion took 2 bases off V and 6 bases off J, with a span of 14 bases between the germline ends. CDR1 and CDR2 are read off the germline V gene as MNHEY and SVGAGI. The cysteine opens and the phenylalanine closes a CDR3 of 15 amino acids. Of all the DNA, just the CDR3 is kept, 45 bases in frame from base 1. Here is what the overall study found, with its caveats: The antigen specificity of the clonally expanded peripheral T cells was not determined. In the 0.1-3.0 mg/kg groups, partial responders had among the lowest normalized peripheral clonal expansion, particularly in CD8+ T cells. On average, CD8+ T cells showed more expanded clones than CD4+ T cells after ivuxolimab. Low levels of normalized T-cell clonal expansion were also seen in some patients who did not respond. At doses from 0.1 to 3.0 mg/kg, clonal expansion was seen in both CD4+ and CD8+ blood T cells between baseline and week 6.

The sequences come from CD4+ or CD8+ T cells sorted from blood, collected in a trial of the OX40 agonist ivuxolimab. The V and J genes are TRBV6-5 and TRBJ2-1; TRBD1 is possibly the D segment (7 matching bases). The receptor comes from an adult with an advanced solid tumor such as melanoma, head and neck, liver or kidney cancer. The DNA sequence is TGTGCCAGCAGTTACGGCGGGACAGTCTCCAATGAGCAGTTCTTC. Translated, this is CASSYGGTVSNEQFF.